The 10 T cell receptor beta chains below all came from one sample that was sequenced in a study of blood T cell repertoires in COVID-19. Clones were sequenced by immunoSEQ multiplex PCR, and TCRdb holds only the in-frame ones, with some missing. This table holds fewer than 350,000 clones, approximately 80% found once. Material for sequencing was peripheral blood. All receptors come from a woman between 50 and 59 years old with active or convalescent COVID-19.

V and J are TRBV11-2 and TRBJ1-3; D is unclear. The ends were cut back, 1 base at V and 0 bases at J, with 10 bases in the middle. Germline V lookup: CDR1 SGHAT, CDR2 FQNNGV. The CDR3 consists of 16 residues. CDR3 residues: CASSLGGGGSGNTIYF. DNA for the CDR3: TGTGCCAGCAGCTTAGGGGGAGGCGGCTCTGGAAACACCATATATTTT.

The chain recombines TRBV5-1 with TRBJ2-7; 9 nucleotides match TRBD2. Looked up from germline, CDR1 is SGHRS and CDR2 is YFSETQ. V lost 5 bases, J lost 0 bases, and 6 bases stayed unmatched. This CDR3 spans 15 amino acids. The CDR3 coding sequence is TGCGCCAGCAGGGAGCGGGAGGCGAGCTCCTACGAGCAGTACTTC. It codes for CASREREASSYEQYF.

This clone has just one count. The gene calls are TRBV3-1 (or the pseudogene TRBV3-2) and TRBJ1-3; D is unclear. CDR3 length: 15 residues. CDR1 and CDR2 from the germline V gene are LGHDT and YNNKEL (reference sequence). V was shortened by 3 bases and J by 2 bases, with 11 bases between the two germline ends. CDR3: CASSHGGRPGNTIYF. CDR3 nucleotides: TGTGCCAGCAGCCATGGTGGGAGGCCTGGAAACACCATATATTTT.

Points on this clone: Other DNA sequences of this sample code for an identical CDR3. This rearrangement joins TRBV9 to TRBJ2-1; D ambiguous. This CDR3 spans 15 amino acids. V was clipped by 0 bases and J by 0 bases, with 7 bases between them. Germline V gene lookup returns CDR1 SGDLS and CDR2 YYNGEE. CDR3: CASSVVGSSYNEQFF. The CDR3 region has the DNA TGTGCCAGCAGCGTAGTGGGCAGCTCCTACAATGAGCAGTTCTTC.

The chain joins TRBV7-6 to TRBJ2-1; 14 bases match TRBD2. CDR3 size: 20 residues. Germline CDR1 and CDR2: SGHVS and FNYEAQ. V lost 5 bases and J lost 0; bases outside the gene matches: 12. CDR3: CASSAWGAGTSGSSYNEQFF. The CDR3 coding sequence is TGTGCCAGCAGCGCCTGGGGTGCCGGGACTAGCGGGAGCTCCTACAATGAGCAGTTCTTC.

The chain has TRBV12-3 or TRBV12-4 and TRBJ1-1, with a possible D match to TRBD1 (5 bases). This CDR3 is built from 13 residues. The V end was cut by 3 bases, the J end by 4 bases, with 9 bases between. The CDR3 DNA sequence: TGTGCCAGCAGTTTGGGGGGATTCACTGAAGCTTTCTTT. Protein: CASSLGGFTEAFF.

This clone has only a few counts. The gene calls are TRBV7-2 and TRBJ2-3; weak D call: TRBD2 (6 bases). Germline V CDR1 and CDR2: SGHTA, FQGNSA. CDR3 size: 14 residues. The V end was cut by 5 bases, the J end by 2 bases, with 11 bases between. The CDR3 DNA reads as TGTGCCAGCAGCCACGGGACTCTCACAGATACGCAGTATTTT. This codes for CASSHGTLTDTQYF. The whole variable domain, remainder taken from reference TRBV7-2 and TRBJ2-3, is GAGVSQSPSNKVTEKGKDVELRCDPISGHTALYWYRQSLGQGLEFLIYFQGNSAPDKSGLPSDRFSAERTGGSVSTLTIQRTQQEDSAVYLCASSHGTLTDTQYFGPGTRLTVL.

The genes are TRBV5-1 and TRBJ2-1; 12 bases align to TRBD2. Germline assignment: CDR1 SGHRS and CDR2 YFSETQ. The CDR3 is 16 amino acids. Unmatched junction bases numbered 3, after V lost 4 bases and J lost 1 base. The DNA for the CDR3 is TGCGCCAGCAGCGCACTAGCGGGAGGATCCTACAATGAGCAGTTCTTC. Residues: CASSALAGGSYNEQFF.

The chain uses TRBV5-8 and TRBJ2-7; 10 bases fit TRBD1. The junction had 4 bases not matched to a gene; V was cut back by 0 bases and J by 7 bases. CDR1 is SGHTS and CDR2 is YDEGEE in the germline V gene. This CDR3 has 14 amino acids. Here the CDR3 reads CASSLGQGASEQYF. Here the CDR3 DNA reads TGTGCCAGCAGCTTGGGACAGGGGGCGTCAGAGCAGTACTTC.

This rearrangement joins TRBV24-1 to TRBJ2-7; tentative D call: TRBD2 (7 bases). This CDR3 is 15 amino acids long. V was cut by 2 bases and J by 1 base, with 11 bases left in between. CDR1 is KGHDR, CDR2 SFDVKD, per germline. CDR3 in DNA: TGTGCCACCAGTGATTCCAGGGGAGGGTCCTACGAGCAGTACTTC. Its translation is CATSDSRGGSYEQYF.